This TCR beta chain was recovered during a study of blood T cell repertoires in COVID-19 (TCRdb year 2020). Background on the whole study: Samples covering the acute and convalescent phases of COVID-19 were provided by collaborators in the United States, Italy and Spain. Where available, HLA class I and class II types were obtained from metadata supplied by the sample provider rather than from assay-based typing. The samples were drawn from two sources: the first 160 participants of the ongoing ImmuneRACE study, and 950 to 1,500 subjects contributed by 6 global collaborators. Nearly every sample came with metadata listing a de-identified subject ID, COVID-19 status, age in years and sex. The repertoires were released in a freely available public database intended as a resource for research on the immune response to SARS-CoV-2. The material from the prospective study consisted of cDNA or gDNA derived from T cells, B-cell-depleted T cells, or PBMCs. Subjects who had been exposed to COVID-19, were actively infected with it, or had recovered from it provided the deeply sampled blood TCRbeta repertoires that made up the dataset. Study-wide findings and limitations: How much clinical and demographic metadata was included differed by source and by participant, and the metadata was provided uncurated.

TCRbeta CDR3 regions were amplified from genomic DNA using the immunoSEQ Assay, a bias-controlled multiplex PCR. On the study's bioinformatics: The number of nucleated cells in each sample was estimated by amplification of reference gene primers within the assay. To quantify the absolute abundance of each unique TCRbeta CDR3 rearrangement, sequence reads were collapsed and filtered. For each sample, productive Simpson clonality was calculated by taking the square root of Simpson's diversity index across productive rearrangements. TCRdb limited this immuneACCESS table to in-frame rearrangements with V and J called. A share of clones is missing; checked studies link under half to unresolved V genes, and the rest is unexplained. V and J calls and clone size are those listed in that table; D and trimming were worked out from the DNA. The table for this sample lists about 81,000 clones; about 89% of them were counted only once. The ten largest account for around 10% of the sample.

Each collaborating institution followed its own protocols to collect whole blood in K2EDTA tubes. For TCRbeta analysis, collaborator samples were shipped as frozen whole blood, as isolated PBMCs, or as DNA extracted from either sample type. Compared with germline, V lacks 0 bases and J lacks 6 bases; bases without a gene match: 4. The CDR3 measures 16 amino acids from cysteine to phenylalanine. Of the read, only the CDR3 DNA is kept; its 48 bases are in frame from base 1. CDR1 and CDR2 were assigned from the germline V gene as KGHDR and SFDVKD. To note about this clone: Its antigen target is currently unknown. The sample holds no much larger clone one base away, and base qualities are not on file.

The rearranged chain carries TRBV24-1 and TRBJ2-2, and 9 junction bases match TRBD1. The sequence was collected from a man aged 65 to 85 with active or convalescent COVID-19. The sample taken for sequencing was peripheral blood. The nucleotide sequence is TGTGCCACCAGTGATTTGCGGGGACAGGGCCCCGGGGAGCTGTTTTTT. The resulting protein is CATSDLRGQGPGELFF.